The 21 T cell receptor beta chains below all came from one sample that was sequenced in a study of blood T cell repertoires in COVID-19. The data were produced by immunoSEQ multiplex PCR, yet TCRdb's version contains in-frame clones alone and is incomplete. The data show 290,000 or so clones, around nine tenths seen once. What was sequenced was PBMCs or T cells enriched from blood (not recorded which). These TCRs come from a woman between 18 and 29 years old who had recovered from COVID-19.

This clone was seen a few times. The rearrangement joins TRBV7-6 to TRBJ2-1; D may be TRBD2 (6 bases). The V end was cut by 5 bases, the J end by 15 bases, with 14 bases between. Per germline, CDR1 SGHVS and CDR2 FNYEAQ. This CDR3 is built from 11 residues. The CDR3 spells CASSAAGTPFF. For the CDR3, the DNA is TGTGCCAGCAGCGCGGCGGGGACTCCGTTCTTC.

The chain uses TRBV6-6 and TRBJ2-2; TRBD1 is a possible D gene (6 bases). Germline CDR1 is MNHNY and CDR2 is SVGAGI (reference sequence). The CDR3 sequence is 15 residues long. V lost 5 bases and J lost 1, with 11 bases in between. The CDR3 region is CASSKPGQNTGELFF. The CDR3 DNA reads as TGTGCCAGCAGTAAACCGGGACAGAACACCGGGGAGCTGTTTTTT.

This CDR3 is CASSFAPGLSYNEQFF. The CDR3 nucleotides are TGTGCCAGCAGTTTCGCCCCGGGACTCAGCTACAATGAGCAGTTCTTC. The rearrangement links TRBV28 to TRBJ2-1; D is perhaps TRBD2 (6 bases). Germline V gene sequence: CDR1 MDHEN, CDR2 SYDVKM. This CDR3 contains 16 residues. The V end lost 3 bases, the J end lost 3 bases, and 15 bases lay between the germline ends.

The sample holds one count of this clone. The chain employs TRBV6-7 and TRBJ1-2; the match to TRBD1 covers 7 bases. TRBV6-7 belongs to the ORF category, with a function that is uncertain. Trimming removed 6 bases from V and 4 bases from J; junction bases left unmatched: 2. This CDR3 is 12 amino acids long. CDR3 in DNA: TGTGCCAGCAGCGGACAGGCCTATGGCTACACCTTC. Its translation: CASSGQAYGYTF.

This clone was found many times. The J gene is TRBJ1-3, the V gene TRBV27; D not certain. The CDR3 runs to 16 residues. V gave up 5 bases and J gave up 0 bases, with 14 bases separating them. The germline V gene encodes CDR1 MNHEY and CDR2 SMNVEV (reference sequence). The CDR3 here is CASSPQKHLSGNTIYF. The CDR3 bases are TGTGCCAGCAGTCCCCAGAAACACCTCTCTGGAAACACCATATATTTT.

J is TRBJ2-1 and V is TRBV4-3, with D perhaps matching TRBD1 (5 bases). In germline, CDR1 is LGHNA, CDR2 YSLEER. V was shortened by 5 bases and J by 6 bases, with 11 bases between the two germline ends. This CDR3 comprises 13 residues. The CDR3 coding sequence is TGCGCCAGCAGCAAACAGGAGTCCAATGAGCAGTTCTTC. Its translation: CASSKQESNEQFF.

The chain is built from TRBV12-3 or TRBV12-4 and TRBJ2-3; weak D call: TRBD2 (5 bases). CDR3 length: 12 amino acids. V lost 9 bases, J lost 0 bases, and 7 bases lay in between. CDR3: CASWRSTDTQYF. The CDR3 DNA is TGTGCCAGTTGGAGGAGCACAGATACGCAGTATTTT.

The chain combines TRBV9 with TRBJ2-3; possible D gene TRBD2, 5 bases. CDR3 length equals 16 residues. V lost 0 bases and J 2 bases, leaving 13 bases between the germline ends. In germline, CDR1 is SGDLS, CDR2 YYNGEE. In DNA, the CDR3 is TGTGCCAGCAGCGTAGGCCCCCGGGGTTACACAGATACGCAGTATTTT. This translates into CASSVGPRGYTDTQYF. Full variable domain (missing parts from reference TRBV9 and TRBJ2-3): DSGVTQTPKHLITATGQRVTLRCSPRSGDLSVYWYQQSLDQGLQFLIQYYNGEERAKGNILERFSAQQFPDLHSELNLSSLELGDSALYFCASSVGPRGYTDTQYFGPGTRLTVL.

This rearrangement joins TRBV5-1 to TRBJ2-1; 10 bases agree with TRBD1. The CDR3 is 16 amino acids. Per germline, CDR1 SGHRS and CDR2 YFSETQ. V shed 0 bases and J 9 bases; nucleotides not matched to a gene: 9. The CDR3 nucleotides read TGCGCCAGCAGCTTGGCCGGGGACAGGGGATTCGGTGAGCAGTTCTTC. Translated: CASSLAGDRGFGEQFF.

The chain recombines TRBV19 with TRBJ1-6; D is undetermined. Looked up from germline, CDR1 is LNHDA and CDR2 is SQIVND (reference sequence). The CDR3 sequence is 16 residues long. V was trimmed by 4 bases and J by 3 bases, leaving 13 bases between them. The CDR3 is CASSSGSLHYNSPLHF. The CDR3 bases are TGTGCCAGTAGTAGCGGGTCTCTCCACTATAATTCACCCCTCCACTTT.

The chain joins TRBV9 to TRBJ2-3, with 8 bases identical to TRBD1. CDR3 size: 15 residues. V was clipped by 3 bases and J by 3 bases; unmatched bases: 6. Germline assignment: CDR1 SGDLS and CDR2 YYNGEE. In nucleotides, the CDR3 is TGTGCCAGCAGCGAGACCACAGGGGGTACAGATACGCAGTATTTT. As protein: CASSETTGGTDTQYF.

A note on this clone: Other nucleotide sequences from this sample produce the same CDR3. The chain links TRBV3-1 (or the pseudogene TRBV3-2) to TRBJ2-3, with TRBD2 identical over 10 bases. The CDR3 loop spans 16 amino acids. J was trimmed by 1 base and V by 1 base; bases with no gene match: 2. Germline values: CDR1 LGHDT, CDR2 YNNKEL (reference sequence). CDR3 coding DNA: TGTGCCAGCAGCCAAGGGCTAGCGGGGGGCACAGATACGCAGTATTTT. Amino acid sequence: CASSQGLAGGTDTQYF.

The count of this clone is one. The V gene is TRBV21-1, the J gene TRBJ2-3; TRBD2, as called in the table, went unchecked against the DNA. TRBV21-1 is noted as a pseudogene. The CDR3 spans 17 residues. The CDR3 DNA follows: TGTGCCAGCAGCCTAGCGGGGGACTTAGGTGGCACAGATACGCAGTATTTT. This sequence encodes CASSLAGDLGGTDTQYF.

The rearrangement joins TRBV5-6 to TRBJ2-2, with 8 nucleotides matching TRBD1. The CDR3 covers 16 residues. V shed 3 bases and J 0 bases; nucleotides not matched to a gene: 4. Germline V gene lookup returns CDR1 SGHDT and CDR2 YYEEEE. CDR3 region: CASSSPQGANTGELFF. The CDR3 DNA reads TGTGCCAGCAGCTCGCCACAGGGGGCGAACACCGGGGAGCTGTTTTTT.

J is TRBJ2-5 and V is TRBV18, with D tentatively TRBD1 (5 bases). The CDR3 consists of 14 residues. Germline assignment: CDR1 KGHSH and CDR2 LQKENI. V lost 4 bases and J lost 0, with 9 bases in between. The chain's CDR3 is CASSRQRNQETQYF. The CDR3 DNA is TGTGCCAGCTCACGACAGCGAAACCAAGAGACCCAGTACTTC.

The count of this clone is one. The chain carries TRBV9 and TRBJ2-1; 7 bases match TRBD2. CDR1 is SGDLS, CDR2 YYNGEE, per germline. V lost 4 bases to trimming and J lost 4 bases; unmatched junction nucleotides: 8. The CDR3 totals 15 residues. The CDR3 bases are TGTGCCAGCAGCCCGGGGACTAACCCTTACAATGAGCAGTTCTTC. Translating gives CASSPGTNPYNEQFF.

The genes are TRBV7-9 and TRBJ1-1, with D tentatively TRBD1 (5 bases). Trimming took 1 base from V and 4 from J, leaving 10 bases between them. This CDR3 comprises 14 residues. In germline, CDR1 is SEHNR, CDR2 FQNEAQ (reference sequence). CDR3 region: CASSLGSQVTEAFF. CDR3 DNA: TGTGCCAGCAGCTTAGGATCACAGGTCACTGAAGCTTTCTTT.

The chain links TRBV6-1 to TRBJ1-1, with D perhaps matching TRBD1 (5 bases). The CDR3 contains 15 residues. V was pared by 1 base and J by 11 bases, with 20 bases between. Germline V lookup: CDR1 MNHNS, CDR2 SASEGT. Here the CDR3 DNA reads TGTGCCAGCAGTGAAGACAGCAGGGCATGGTTATTGGCTTTCTTT. Protein sequence: CASSEDSRAWLLAFF.

The chain employs TRBV7-6 and TRBJ1-1, with D tentatively TRBD1 (6 bases). Trimming took off 0 bases at V and 6 bases at J, with 14 bases between the two ends. Germline V gene data show CDR1 as SGHVS and CDR2 as FNYEAQ. This CDR3 contains 15 residues. The CDR3 protein is CASSLALGGRSEAFF. The CDR3 region has the DNA TGTGCCAGCAGCTTAGCTTTGGGGGGGCGATCTGAAGCTTTCTTT.

The rearrangement links TRBV6-5 to TRBJ1-1, with D unresolved. The germline V and J ends were trimmed by 0 bases and 1 base, with 12 bases remaining between them. The CDR3 sequence is 16 residues long. In germline, CDR1 is MNHEY, CDR2 SVGAGI. CDR3 bases: TGTGCCAGCAGTTACTCCGACGGGGTTAGGAACACTGAAGCTTTCTTT. Amino acid sequence: CASSYSDGVRNTEAFF.

The V call is TRBV12-3 or TRBV12-4, the J call TRBJ1-4; no clear D gene. Between the trimmed V and J ends, which lost 3 bases and 4 bases, there was a span of 6 bases. The CDR3 is made up of 13 amino acids. CDR3 sequence: CASSFRLNEKLFF. Written as DNA, the CDR3 is TGTGCCAGCAGTTTTCGACTTAATGAAAAACTGTTTTTT.